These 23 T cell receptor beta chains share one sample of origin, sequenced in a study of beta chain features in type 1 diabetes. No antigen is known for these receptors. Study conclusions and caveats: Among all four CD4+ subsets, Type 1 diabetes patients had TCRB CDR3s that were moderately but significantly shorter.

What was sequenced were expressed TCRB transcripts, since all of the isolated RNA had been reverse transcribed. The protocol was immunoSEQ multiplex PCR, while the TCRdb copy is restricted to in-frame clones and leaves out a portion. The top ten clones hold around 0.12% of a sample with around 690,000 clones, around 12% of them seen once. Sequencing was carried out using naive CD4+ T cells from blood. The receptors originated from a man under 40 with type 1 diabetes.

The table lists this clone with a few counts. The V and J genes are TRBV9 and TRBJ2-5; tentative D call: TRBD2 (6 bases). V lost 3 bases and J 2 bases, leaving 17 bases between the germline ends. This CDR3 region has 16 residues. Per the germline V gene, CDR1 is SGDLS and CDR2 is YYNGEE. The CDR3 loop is CASSANLDGTQETQYF. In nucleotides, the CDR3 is TGTGCCAGCAGCGCCAACCTCGACGGGACTCAAGAGACCCAGTACTTC.

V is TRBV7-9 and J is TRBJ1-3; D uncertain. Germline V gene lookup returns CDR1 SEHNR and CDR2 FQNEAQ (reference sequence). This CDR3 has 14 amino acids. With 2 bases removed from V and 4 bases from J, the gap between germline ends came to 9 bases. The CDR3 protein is CASSLSFTGNTIYF. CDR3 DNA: TGTGCCAGCAGCTTAAGTTTTACCGGAAACACCATATATTTT.

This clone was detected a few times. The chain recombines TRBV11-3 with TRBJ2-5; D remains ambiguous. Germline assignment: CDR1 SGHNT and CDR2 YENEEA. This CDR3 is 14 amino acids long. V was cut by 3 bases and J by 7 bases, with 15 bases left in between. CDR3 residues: CASSLSTASRTQYF. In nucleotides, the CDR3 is TGTGCCAGCAGCTTGAGCACGGCGTCGAGGACCCAGTACTTC. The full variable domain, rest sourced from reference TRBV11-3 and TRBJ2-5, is EAGVVQSPRYKIIEKKQPVAFWCNPISGHNTLYWYLQNLGQGPELLIRYENEEAVDDSQLPKDRFSAERLKGVDSTLKIQPAELGDSAVYLCASSLSTASRTQYFGPGTRLLVL.

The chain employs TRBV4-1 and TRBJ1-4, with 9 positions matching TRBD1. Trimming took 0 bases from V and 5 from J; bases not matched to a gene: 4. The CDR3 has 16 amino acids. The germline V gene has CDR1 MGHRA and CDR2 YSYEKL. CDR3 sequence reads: CASSQDEQGANEKLFF. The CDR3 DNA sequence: TGCGCCAGCAGCCAAGATGAACAGGGGGCAAATGAAAAACTGTTTTTT.

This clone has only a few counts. CDR3: CASSAVTEEAFF. The CDR3 coding sequence is TGTGCCAGCTCAGCGGTGACAGAAGAAGCTTTCTTT. The chain has TRBV18 and TRBJ1-1; TRBD1 is a possible D gene (5 bases). The germline gives CDR1 KGHSH, CDR2 LQKENI. The CDR3 loop spans 12 amino acids. Trimming cost V 5 bases and J 8 bases, with 12 bases left between them.

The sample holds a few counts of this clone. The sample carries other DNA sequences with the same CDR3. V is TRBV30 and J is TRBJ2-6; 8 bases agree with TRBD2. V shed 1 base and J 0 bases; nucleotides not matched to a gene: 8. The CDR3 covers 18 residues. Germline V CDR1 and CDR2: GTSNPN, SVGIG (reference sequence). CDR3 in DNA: TGTGCCTGGAGTGGTACGGGGGGGCCCTTCTCTGGGGCCAACGTCCTGACTTTC. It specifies CAWSGTGGPFSGANVLTF.

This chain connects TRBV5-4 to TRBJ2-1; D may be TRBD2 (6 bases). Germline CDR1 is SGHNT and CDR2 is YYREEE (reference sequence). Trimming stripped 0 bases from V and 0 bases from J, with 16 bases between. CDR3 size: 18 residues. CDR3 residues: CASSLAYGDSSSYNEQFF. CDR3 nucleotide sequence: TGTGCCAGCAGCTTGGCCTATGGGGACTCGAGCTCCTACAATGAGCAGTTCTTC.

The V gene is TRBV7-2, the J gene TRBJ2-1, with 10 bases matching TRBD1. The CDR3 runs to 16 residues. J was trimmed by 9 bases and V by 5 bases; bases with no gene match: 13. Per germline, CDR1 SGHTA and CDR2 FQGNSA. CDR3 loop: CASSHDTGTGEIEQFF. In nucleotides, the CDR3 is TGTGCCAGCAGCCATGACACCGGGACAGGGGAGATTGAGCAGTTCTTC.

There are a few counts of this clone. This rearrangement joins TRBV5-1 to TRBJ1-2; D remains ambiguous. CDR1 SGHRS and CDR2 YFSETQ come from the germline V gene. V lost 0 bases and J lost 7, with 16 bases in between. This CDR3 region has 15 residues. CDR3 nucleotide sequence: TGCGCCAGCAGCTTGGGGAGTGGTTCTACGGCTGGCTACACCTTC. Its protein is CASSLGSGSTAGYTF.

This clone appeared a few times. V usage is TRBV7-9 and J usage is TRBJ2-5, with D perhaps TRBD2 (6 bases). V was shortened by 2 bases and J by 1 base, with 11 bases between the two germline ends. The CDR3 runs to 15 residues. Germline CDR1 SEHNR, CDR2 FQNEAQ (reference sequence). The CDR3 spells CASSLTSSIQETQYF. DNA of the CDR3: TGTGCCAGCAGCTTAACTAGCAGCATCCAAGAGACCCAGTACTTC.

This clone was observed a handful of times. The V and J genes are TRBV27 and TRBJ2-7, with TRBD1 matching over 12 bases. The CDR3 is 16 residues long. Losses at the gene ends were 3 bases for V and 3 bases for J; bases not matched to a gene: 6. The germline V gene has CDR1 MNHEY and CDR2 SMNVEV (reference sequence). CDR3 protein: CASSFQGQGAFYEQYF. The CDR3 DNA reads TGTGCCAGCAGTTTCCAGGGACAGGGGGCGTTCTACGAGCAGTACTTC.

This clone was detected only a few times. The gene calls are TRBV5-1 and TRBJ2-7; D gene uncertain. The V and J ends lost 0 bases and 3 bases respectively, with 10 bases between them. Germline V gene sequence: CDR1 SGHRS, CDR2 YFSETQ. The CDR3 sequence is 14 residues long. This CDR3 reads CASSLATGRYEQYF. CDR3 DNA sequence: TGCGCCAGCAGCTTGGCCACCGGACGCTACGAGCAGTACTTC.

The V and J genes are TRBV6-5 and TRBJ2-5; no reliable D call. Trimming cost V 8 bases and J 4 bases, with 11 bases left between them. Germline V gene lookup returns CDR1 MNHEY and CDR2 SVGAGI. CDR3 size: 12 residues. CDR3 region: CASGVTRETQYF. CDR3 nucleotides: TGTGCCAGCGGAGTTACGCGAGAGACCCAGTACTTC.

DNA for the CDR3: TGTGCCAGCGGCCGCGGGACAGGGGGATTTGAAGCTTTCTTT. Translation: CASGRGTGGFEAFF. The gene calls are TRBV27 and TRBJ1-1; 11 bases align to TRBD1. CDR1 is MNHEY and CDR2 is SMNVEV in the germline V gene (reference sequence). V shed 8 bases, J shed 7 bases, and the junction held 9 bases outside the gene matches. The CDR3 totals 14 residues.

CDR3 sequence (DNA): TGTGCCACCAGCAGAGTCGGACAAGGGGGAAACACCATATATTTT. It translates to CATSRVGQGGNTIYF. This sequence joins TRBV15 and TRBJ1-3; weak D call: TRBD1 (5 bases). Germline V CDR1 and CDR2: LNHNV, YYDKDF (reference sequence). V was clipped by 1 base and J by 4 bases, with 11 bases between them. CDR3 size: 15 residues. Together with reference TRBV15 and TRBJ1-3, the CDR3 gives the full variable domain: DAMVIQNPRYQVTQFGKPVTLSCSQTLNHNVMYWYQQKSSQAPKLLFHYYDKDFNNEADTPDNFQSRRPNTSFCFLDIRSPGLGDTAMYLCATSRVGQGGNTIYFGEGSWLTVV.

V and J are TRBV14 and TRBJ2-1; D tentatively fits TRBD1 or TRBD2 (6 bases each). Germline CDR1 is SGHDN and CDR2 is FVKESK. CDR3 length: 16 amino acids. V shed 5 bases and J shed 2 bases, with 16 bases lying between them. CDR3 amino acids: CASSLPWGAPYNEQFF. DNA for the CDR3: TGTGCCAGCAGCTTACCCTGGGGGGCCCCCTACAATGAGCAGTTCTTC.

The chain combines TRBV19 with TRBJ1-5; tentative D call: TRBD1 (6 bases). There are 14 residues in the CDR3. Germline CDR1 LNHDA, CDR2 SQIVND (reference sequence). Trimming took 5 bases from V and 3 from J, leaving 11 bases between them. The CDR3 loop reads CASSSAGANQPQHF. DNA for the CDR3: TGTGCCAGTAGTTCGGCGGGGGCCAATCAGCCCCAGCATTTT.

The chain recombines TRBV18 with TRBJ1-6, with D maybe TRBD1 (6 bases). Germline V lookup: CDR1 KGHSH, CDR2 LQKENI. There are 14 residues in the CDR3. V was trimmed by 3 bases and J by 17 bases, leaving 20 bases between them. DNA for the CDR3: TGTGCCAGCTCACCCCTACCCCAGGGGACGGAGATCCACTTT. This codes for CASSPLPQGTEIHF. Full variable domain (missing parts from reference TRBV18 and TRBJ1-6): NAGVMQNPRHLVRRRGQEARLRCSPMKGHSHVYWYRQLPEEGLKFMVYLQKENIIDESGMPKERFSAEFPKEGPSILRIQQVVRGDSAAYFCASSPLPQGTEIHFGNGTRLTVT.

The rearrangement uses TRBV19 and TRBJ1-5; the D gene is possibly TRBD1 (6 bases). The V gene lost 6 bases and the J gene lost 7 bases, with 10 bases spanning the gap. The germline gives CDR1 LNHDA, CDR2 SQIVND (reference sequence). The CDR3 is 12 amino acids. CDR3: CASRPQGQPQHF. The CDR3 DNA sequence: TGTGCCAGTAGGCCTCAGGGGCAGCCCCAGCATTTT.

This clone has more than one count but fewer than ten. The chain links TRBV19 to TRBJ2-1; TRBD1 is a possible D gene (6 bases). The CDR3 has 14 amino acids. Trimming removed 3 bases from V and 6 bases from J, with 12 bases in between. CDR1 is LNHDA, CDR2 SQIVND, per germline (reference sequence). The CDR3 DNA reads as TGTGCCAGTAGTATGGGGGCCCGGGGCAATGAGCAGTTCTTC. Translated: CASSMGARGNEQFF.

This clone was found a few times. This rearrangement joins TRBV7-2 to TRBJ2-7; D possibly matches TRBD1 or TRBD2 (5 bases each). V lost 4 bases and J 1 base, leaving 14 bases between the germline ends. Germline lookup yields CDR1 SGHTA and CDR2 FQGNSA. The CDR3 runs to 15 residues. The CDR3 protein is CASSYLGDRSYEQYF. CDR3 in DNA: TGTGCCAGCAGCTACCTGGGGGACCGTTCCTACGAGCAGTACTTC.

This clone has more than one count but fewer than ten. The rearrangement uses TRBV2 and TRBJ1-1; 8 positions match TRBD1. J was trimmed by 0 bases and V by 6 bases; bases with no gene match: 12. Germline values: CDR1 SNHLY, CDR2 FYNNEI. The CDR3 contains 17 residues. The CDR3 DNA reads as TGTGCCAGCAGGGATCGGACAGGGAAGGGTCTGAACACTGAAGCTTTCTTT. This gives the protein CASRDRTGKGLNTEAFF.

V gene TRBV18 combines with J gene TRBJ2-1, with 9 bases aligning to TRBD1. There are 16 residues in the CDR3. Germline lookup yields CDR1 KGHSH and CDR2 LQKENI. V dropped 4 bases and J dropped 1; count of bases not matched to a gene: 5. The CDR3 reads CASSLLGQGSYNEQFF. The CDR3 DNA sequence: TGTGCCAGCTCACTACTGGGACAGGGATCCTACAATGAGCAGTTCTTC.